The 19 T cell receptor beta chains below were found in one sample sequenced in a study of breast tumors, draining lymph nodes, adjacent tissues. TCRdb passed the multiplex PCR reads through MiXCR, listing each CDR3 protein once. This sample has 55,000 to 75,000 distinct CDR3 sequences; approximately 45% occur once, and the top ten carry roughly 9.1%. The sequenced sample was breast tumor tissue. The receptors here all came from a female donor with breast cancer. Some clones in this sample may be carry-over from other donors' samples.

CDR3 coding DNA: TGCAGCGCAACCGGGACAGGGAATCTCGAGCAGTACTTC. It is translated as CSATGTGNLEQYF. The genes are TRBV29-1 and TRBJ2-7; TRBD1 matches at 9 bases. With 7 bases clipped from V and 6 bases from J, the junction kept 10 bases outside the gene matches. The CDR3 has 13 amino acids. CDR1 SQVTM and CDR2 ANQGSEA come from the germline V gene.

The chain recombines TRBV12-3 or TRBV12-4 with TRBJ1-5; D remains unclear. The CDR3 extends over 14 amino acids. The ends were cut back, 1 base at V and 7 bases at J, with 11 bases in the middle. CDR3 nucleotides: TGTGCCAGCAGTTTAGGGACCCTTAGGCAGCCCCAGCATTTT. Encoded protein: CASSLGTLRQPQHF.

This clonotype was seen many times. The chain recombines TRBV11-2 with TRBJ2-7; no clear D. The ends were cut back, 2 bases at V and 3 bases at J, with 5 bases in the middle. CDR3 length equals 12 residues. Germline loops: CDR1 SGHAT, CDR2 FQNNGV. CDR3 sequence: CASSLFLYEQYF. Here the CDR3 DNA reads TGTGCCAGCAGCTTATTCCTCTACGAGCAGTACTTC.

This clonotype was detected ten times or more. This chain connects TRBV7-8 to TRBJ1-2, with a weak D call TRBD1 (6 bases). The CDR3 is made up of 18 amino acids. The germline V gene has CDR1 SGHVS and CDR2 FQNEAQ. Trimming pared 6 bases from V and 0 bases from J, leaving 23 bases between. CDR3 bases: TGTGCCAGCAGTCAACGTCCCGGGGGCGGGGTAGCTAACTATGGCTACACCTTC. Protein sequence: CASSQRPGGGVANYGYTF.

Remarks on this clonotype: One end of the junction varies from germline; a read error may be responsible. V is TRBV12-3 or TRBV12-4 and J is TRBJ1-4; weak D call: TRBD1 (6 bases). The CDR3 sequence is 14 residues long. CDR3 DNA: TGCGCCAGCAGAAGGGGGACTACTGATGAAAAACTGTTTTTT. It is translated as CASRRGTTDEKLFF.

Notes on this clonotype: A junction boundary mismatches the germline segment, possibly from a read error. The chain couples TRBV11-3 to TRBJ2-6; possible D gene TRBD1, 5 bases. The CDR3 spans 18 residues. CDR1 SGHNT and CDR2 YENEEA come from the germline V gene. The CDR3 DNA reads as TGTGCCGGCAGCCTCGGACACCGAGACATGGCTGGGGCCAACGTCCTGACCTTC. As protein: CAGSLGHRDMAGANVLTF.

The chain has TRBV27 and TRBJ2-3, with 15 nucleotides matching TRBD2. Germline V gene data show CDR1 as MNHEY and CDR2 as SMNVEV (reference sequence). The CDR3 is 16 amino acids. With 5 bases clipped from V and 5 bases from J, the junction kept 5 bases outside the gene matches. The CDR3 DNA reads TGTGCCAGCAGTCCATGGACTAGCGGGGGGGGAGATACGCAGTATTTT. Amino acids: CASSPWTSGGGDTQYF.

V usage is TRBV9 and J usage is TRBJ1-3, with 8 positions matching TRBD1. The germline V gene encodes CDR1 SGDLS and CDR2 YYNGEE. The CDR3 loop spans 15 amino acids. Germline trimming cut 3 bases from V and 4 bases from J; bases unmatched to any gene: 6. CDR3 region: CASSASTGEGNTIYF. CDR3 coding DNA: TGTGCCAGCAGCGCATCGACAGGGGAGGGAAACACCATATATTTT.

This clonotype was found many times. Mismatch with germline at one junction end may stem from a read error. V usage is TRBV9 and J usage is TRBJ2-5; 13 bases match TRBD2. Per germline, CDR1 SGDLS and CDR2 YYNGEE. This CDR3 has 18 residues. CDR3 amino acids: CASSASRGGLAGLETQYF. The CDR3 bases are TGTGCCAGCAGTGCCTCACGTGGGGGACTAGCGGGATTGGAGACCCAGTATTTC.

This clonotype was seen a few times. The CDR3 end shows no conserved phenylalanine or tryptophan, and so a read error is likely. V is TRBV5-6 and J is TRBJ2-1; unclear D gene. The CDR3 totals 11 residues. In germline, CDR1 is SGHDT, CDR2 YYEEEE. CDR3 amino acids: CASSVNNKQFL. In DNA form, the CDR3 reads TGTGCCAGCAGCGTAAACAATAAGCAGTTCCTC.

The sample holds many counts of this clonotype. V usage is TRBV9 and J usage is TRBJ2-3, with TRBD2 as a possible D gene (6 bases). The germline V and J ends were trimmed by 3 bases and 1 base, with 9 bases remaining between them. CDR3 length equals 14 residues. Germline V gene sequence: CDR1 SGDLS, CDR2 YYNGEE. CDR3 sequence reads: CASSARLGTDTQYF. The CDR3 coding sequence is TGTGCCAGCAGCGCCAGACTAGGCACAGATACGCAGTATTTT.

A word on this clonotype: One junction end disagrees with the germline gene, perhaps due to a read error. The chain carries TRBV20-1 and TRBJ1-3; maybe TRBD1 (5 bases). The germline V gene encodes CDR1 DFQATT and CDR2 SNEGSKA (reference sequence). This CDR3 is built from 17 residues. CDR3 sequence: CSAKSKGTPTSRNTIYF. CDR3 in DNA: TGCAGTGCCAAATCAAAGGGGACGCCCACCTCTAGAAACACCATATATTTT.

This clonotype was counted at least ten times. The V and J genes are TRBV27 and TRBJ2-7; perhaps D is TRBD1 or TRBD2 (5 bases each). V was clipped by 3 bases and J by 5 bases, with 14 bases between them. The CDR3 is 14 residues long. Germline loops: CDR1 MNHEY, CDR2 SMNVEV (reference sequence). DNA of the CDR3: TGTGCCAGCAGTTTCTTGGGACCTCGGAACGAGCAGTACTTC. It specifies CASSFLGPRNEQYF.

The chain is built from TRBV7-2 and TRBJ1-2; perhaps TRBD1 as D (5 bases). Per the germline V gene, CDR1 is SGHTA and CDR2 is FQGNSA. V was clipped by 2 bases and J by 3 bases, with 22 bases between them. The CDR3 is 18 residues long. In DNA, the CDR3 is TGTGCCAGCAGCTTATCCCCCTCATGGGGCGGGAGATACTATGGCTACACCTTC. It specifies CASSLSPSWGGRYYGYTF. Variable domain in full (rest from reference TRBV7-2 and TRBJ1-2): GAGVSQSPSNKVTEKGKDVELRCDPISGHTALYWYRQSLGQGLEFLIYFQGNSAPDKSGLPSDRFSAERTGGSVSTLTIQRTQQEDSAVYLCASSLSPSWGGRYYGYTFGSGTRLTVV.

The rearrangement uses TRBV7-9 and TRBJ1-4; possible D gene TRBD1, 5 bases. Trimming cost V 2 bases and J 5 bases, with 12 bases left between them. Germline-derived CDR1 and CDR2 are SEHNR and FQNEAQ (reference sequence). CDR3 length equals 15 residues. The DNA for the CDR3 is TGTGCCAGCAGCTTATCGTCCAGGGCAAATGAAAAACTGTTTTTT. Amino acid sequence: CASSLSSRANEKLFF. The full variable domain, completed using reference TRBV7-9 and TRBJ1-4, is DTGVSQNPRHKITKRGQNVTFRCDPISEHNRLYWYRQTLGQGPEFLTYFQNEAQLEKSRLLSDRFSAERPKGSFSTLEIQRTEQGDSAMYLCASSLSSRANEKLFFGSGTQLSVL.

The table lists this clonotype with many counts. Since a much larger clone is just one base distant, this may be a read error. The genes are TRBV5-6 and TRBJ1-5; D call uncertain. Trimming removed 4 bases from V and 9 bases from J, with 11 bases in between. The CDR3 consists of 12 residues. CDR1 and CDR2 from the germline V gene are SGHDT and YYEEEE. The CDR3 loop is CASSAFSPPQHF. The DNA for the CDR3 is TGTGCCAGCAGCGCGTTTAGTCCGCCCCAGCATTTT.

The chain combines TRBV24-1 with TRBJ1-2, with 10 bases matching TRBD1. This CDR3 has 17 residues. Germline CDR1 reads KGHDR; CDR2 reads SFDVKD. V was pared by 7 bases and J by 2 bases, with 12 bases of the junction left unmatched. CDR3 nucleotides: TGTGCCACCAGCAGCTTAGCGCTGGGACAGGGGAACTATGGCTACACCTTC. Protein sequence: CATSSLALGQGNYGYTF.

Remarks on this clonotype: This may be a read error, as it is one base from a much larger clone. J is TRBJ1-1 and V is TRBV29-1, with unresolved D. The CDR3 totals 15 residues. Germline V gene data show CDR1 as SQVTM and CDR2 as ANQGSEA. The CDR3 DNA sequence: TGCAGCGTTGAAGGAGAAGGGTTGGAGCCCTTCAGTGCTCTCTTT. It encodes CSVEGEGLEPFSALF.

To note about this clonotype: A much larger clone lies one base from this, so it may be a read error. V and J are TRBV13 and TRBJ2-7; D is unresolved. Trimming took 4 bases from V and 3 from J, leaving 10 bases between them. Germline CDR1 is PRHDT and CDR2 is FYEKMQ (reference sequence). This CDR3 is 13 amino acids long. The CDR3: CASSSPGVYEQYF. Here the CDR3 DNA reads TGTGCCAGCAGCTCCCCTGGGGTCTACGAGCAGTACTTC.